This record looks at one T cell receptor beta chain sequence and its context. Its antigen remains unidentified. The PCR had 60 Vbeta and 13 Jbeta primers. The assay was immunoSEQ multiplex PCR, and TCRdb's table has in-frame clones only and misses some. The table lists approximately 73,000 clones, 65% to 85% of them singletons. Germline V gene sequence: CDR1 MDHEN, CDR2 SYDVKM. The CDR3 totals 17 residues. Trimming pared 5 bases from V and 1 base from J, leaving 18 bases between. The data derive from a study of cytomegalovirus exposure and HLA in healthy donors. Study at large: As an earlier analysis found, around 190 million T cells yielded some 120 million unique TCR beta sequences. Broader study findings: A later analysis found that most CMV-associated TCR beta chains appeared HLA-restricted. Researchers reported in a later analysis that a missense DCLRE1C variant was tied to TCR beta V- and J-gene trimming.

The sequencing sample was made of PBMCs. The V and J genes are TRBV28 and TRBJ1-5, with D possibly matching TRBD1 (6 bases). The source of this sequence is a woman in her 40s in good health and CMV-seropositive. The CDR3 loop reads CASSPASGTRSNQPQHF. In DNA form, the CDR3 reads TGTGCCAGCAGTCCAGCTTCCGGGACACGAAGCAATCAGCCCCAGCATTTT.